This T cell receptor beta chain was sequenced during a study of radiation and T cells in renal cell carcinoma. Worth noting for this clone: What it binds is not known.

Clones were read by immunoSEQ multiplex PCR, and TCRdb kept only the in-frame ones, dropping some. Of around 64,000 clones listed, more than 60% were seen once; the top ten hold over 5.5%. Study conclusions and caveats: In blood, top tumor clones expanded by 2 weeks, shrinking by 4.

The V end lost 6 bases, the J end lost 4 bases, and 7 bases lay between the germline ends. Germline V gene data show CDR1 as MNHNY and CDR2 as SVGAGI (reference sequence). The CDR3 sequence is 12 residues long. Time point defined: blood 4 weeks post-SBRT, at nephrectomy. The treatment was: 15 Gy SBRT to primary tumor, nephrectomy 4 weeks later. Nephrectomy followed 15 Gy stereotactic body radiation by 4 weeks. Serial blood draws occurred at baseline and 2 and 4 weeks post-SBRT. The source of this sequence is a man aged 55 to 69 with renal cell carcinoma. The sequences come from blood, collected from a patient whose treatment included radiotherapy and nephrectomy. This chain connects TRBV6-6 to TRBJ1-5; D is unclear. The CDR3: CASSRLNQPQHF. The CDR3 region has the DNA TGTGCCAGCAGCCGCCTTAATCAGCCCCAGCATTTT.